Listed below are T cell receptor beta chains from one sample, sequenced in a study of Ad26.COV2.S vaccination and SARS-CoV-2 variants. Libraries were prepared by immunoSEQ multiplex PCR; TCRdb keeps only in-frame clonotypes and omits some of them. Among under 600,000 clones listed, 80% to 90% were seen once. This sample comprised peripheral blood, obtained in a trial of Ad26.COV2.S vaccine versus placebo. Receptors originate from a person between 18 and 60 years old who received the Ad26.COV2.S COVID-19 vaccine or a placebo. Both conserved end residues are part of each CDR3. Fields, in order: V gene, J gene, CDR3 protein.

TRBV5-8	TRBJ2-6	CASRYGPTGTGANVLTF
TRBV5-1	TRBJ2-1	CASSSMGSYNEQFF
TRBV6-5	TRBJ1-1	CASRETGTFTEAFF
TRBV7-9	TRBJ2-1	CASSSGQVGEQFF
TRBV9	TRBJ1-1	CASSVGRNTEAFF
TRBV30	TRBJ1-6	CAWSVTWPGRANSPLHF
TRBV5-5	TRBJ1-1	CASSWVLVGTSEAFF
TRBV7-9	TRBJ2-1	CASSSPNRGLNNEQFF
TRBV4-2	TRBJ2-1	CASSQYRVENEQFF
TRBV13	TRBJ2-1	CASTYRLAGVNEQFF
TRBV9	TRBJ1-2	CASSATPGQATWGFDYGYTF
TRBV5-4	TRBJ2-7	CASSLAGTHAYEQYF
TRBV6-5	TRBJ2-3	CASSYAGTILYF
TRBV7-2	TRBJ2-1	CASSFGRLDREQFF